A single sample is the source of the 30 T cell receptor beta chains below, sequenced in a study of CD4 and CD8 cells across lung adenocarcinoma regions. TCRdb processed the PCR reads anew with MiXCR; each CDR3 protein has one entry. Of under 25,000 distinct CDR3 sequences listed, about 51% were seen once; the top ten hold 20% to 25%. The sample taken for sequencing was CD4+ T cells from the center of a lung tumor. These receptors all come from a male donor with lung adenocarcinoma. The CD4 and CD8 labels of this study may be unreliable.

In nucleotides, the CDR3 is TGTGCCAGCAGCTTAATCCAGCTCCCCGGAGAGACCCAGTACTTC. Protein: CASSLIQLPGETQYF. The chain joins TRBV7-2 to TRBJ2-4, with D unclear. The end of the DNA fits TRBJ2-5 better, so the J call may be wrong. CDR1 is SGHTA and CDR2 is FQGNSA in the germline V gene. CDR3 length: 15 amino acids.

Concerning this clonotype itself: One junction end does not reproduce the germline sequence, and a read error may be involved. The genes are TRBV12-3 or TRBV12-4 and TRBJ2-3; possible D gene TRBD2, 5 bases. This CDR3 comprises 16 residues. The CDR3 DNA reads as TGTGCCAGCAGCGCAACGAGCCGGGGTGGCACAGATACGCAGTACTTT. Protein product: CASSATSRGGTDTQYF.

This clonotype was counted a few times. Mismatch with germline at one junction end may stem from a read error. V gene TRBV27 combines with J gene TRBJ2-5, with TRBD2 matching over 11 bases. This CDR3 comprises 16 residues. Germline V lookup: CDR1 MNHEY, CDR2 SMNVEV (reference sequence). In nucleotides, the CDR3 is TGTGCCAGCAGTCCACTTAGCGGGAGGGCCAAGGAGACCCAGTATTTC. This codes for CASSPLSGRAKETQYF.

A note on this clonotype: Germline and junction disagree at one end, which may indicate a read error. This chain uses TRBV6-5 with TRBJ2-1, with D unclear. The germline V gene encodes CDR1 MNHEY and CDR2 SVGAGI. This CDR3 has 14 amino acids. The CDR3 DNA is TGTGCCAGCAGTTACTCGGTGGCCACAGATGCGCAGTTCTTT. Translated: CASSYSVATDAQFF.

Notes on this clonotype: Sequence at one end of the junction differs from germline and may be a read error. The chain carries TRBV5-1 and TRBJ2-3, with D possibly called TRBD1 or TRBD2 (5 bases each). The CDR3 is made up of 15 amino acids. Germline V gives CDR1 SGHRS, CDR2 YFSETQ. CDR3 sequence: CASSKSPGAGDMQYF. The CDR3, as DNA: TGCGCCAGCAGCAAATCTCCCGGGGCTGGAGATATGCAGTATTTC.

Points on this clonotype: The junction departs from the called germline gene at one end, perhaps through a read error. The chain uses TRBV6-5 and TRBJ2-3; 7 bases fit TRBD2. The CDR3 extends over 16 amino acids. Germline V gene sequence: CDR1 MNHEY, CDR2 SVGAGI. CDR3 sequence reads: CASRFEGREATNTQYF. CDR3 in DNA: TGTGCCAGCCGCTTTGAGGGGAGGGAAGCCACAAATACTCAGTATTTC.

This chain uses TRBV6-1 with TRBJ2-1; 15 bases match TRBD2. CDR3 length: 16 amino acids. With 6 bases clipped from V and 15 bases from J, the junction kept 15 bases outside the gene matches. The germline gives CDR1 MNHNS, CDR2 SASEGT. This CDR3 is CASRPSGLAGGYSLFF. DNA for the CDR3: TGTGCCAGCAGACCTAGCGGACTAGCGGGAGGGTACTCACTGTTCTTC.

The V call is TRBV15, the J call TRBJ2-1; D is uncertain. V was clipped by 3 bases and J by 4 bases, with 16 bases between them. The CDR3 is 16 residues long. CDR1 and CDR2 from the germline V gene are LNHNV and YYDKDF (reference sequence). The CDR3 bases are TGTGCCACCAGCAGCACCAAGGCAGGTCTTTACAATGAGCAGTTCTTC. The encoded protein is CATSSTKAGLYNEQFF.

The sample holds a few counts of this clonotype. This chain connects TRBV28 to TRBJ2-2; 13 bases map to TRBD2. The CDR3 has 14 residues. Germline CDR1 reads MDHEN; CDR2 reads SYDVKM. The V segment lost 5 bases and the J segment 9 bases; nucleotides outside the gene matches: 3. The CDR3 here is CASSGLAGDRELFF. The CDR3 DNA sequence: TGTGCCAGCAGTGGACTAGCGGGAGACCGGGAGCTGTTTTTT.

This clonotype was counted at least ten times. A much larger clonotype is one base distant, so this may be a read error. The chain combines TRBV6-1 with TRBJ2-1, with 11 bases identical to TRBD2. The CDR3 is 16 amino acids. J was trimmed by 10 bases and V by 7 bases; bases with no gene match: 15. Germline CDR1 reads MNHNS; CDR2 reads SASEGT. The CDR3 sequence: CASKKLTSGVTYEQFF. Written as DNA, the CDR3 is TGTGCCAGCAAAAAACTGACTAGCGGGGTTACCTACGAGCAGTTCTTC.

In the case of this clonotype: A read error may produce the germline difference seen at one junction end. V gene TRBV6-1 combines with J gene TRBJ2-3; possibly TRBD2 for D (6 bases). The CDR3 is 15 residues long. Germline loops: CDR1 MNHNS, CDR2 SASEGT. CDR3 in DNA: TGTGCCAGCAGACTCCAGGCCGGGAGTCCAGATACGCAGTTTTTT. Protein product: CASRLQAGSPDTQFF.

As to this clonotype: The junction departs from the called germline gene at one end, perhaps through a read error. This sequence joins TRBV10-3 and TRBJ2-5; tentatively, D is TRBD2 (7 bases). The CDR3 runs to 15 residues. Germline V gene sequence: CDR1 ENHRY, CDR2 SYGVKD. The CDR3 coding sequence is TGTGGCGGGGGTGACGGGGGCGGGGACCCAGAGACCCAGTACTTT. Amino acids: CGGGDGGGDPETQYF.

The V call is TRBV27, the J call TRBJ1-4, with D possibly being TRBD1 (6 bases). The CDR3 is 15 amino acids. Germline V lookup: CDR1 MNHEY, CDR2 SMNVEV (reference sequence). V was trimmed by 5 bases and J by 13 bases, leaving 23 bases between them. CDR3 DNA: TGTGCCAGCAGTCCGCAGGGGAGAGGGAATGAACCACTGTTTTTT. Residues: CASSPQGRGNEPLFF.

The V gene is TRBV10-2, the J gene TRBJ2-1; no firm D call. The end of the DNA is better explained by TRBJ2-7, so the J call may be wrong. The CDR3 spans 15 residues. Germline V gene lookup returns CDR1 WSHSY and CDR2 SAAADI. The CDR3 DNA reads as TGCGCCAGCAGTGAGATGTCGACGGTCTCCTACGAGCAGTACTTC. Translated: CASSEMSTVSYEQYF.

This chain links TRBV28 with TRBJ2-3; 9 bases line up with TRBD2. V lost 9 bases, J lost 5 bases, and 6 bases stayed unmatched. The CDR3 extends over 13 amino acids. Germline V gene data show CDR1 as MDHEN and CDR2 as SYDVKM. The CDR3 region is CARGAGGGDTQYF. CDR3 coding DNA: TGTGCCAGGGGAGCGGGAGGTGGAGATACGCAGTATTTT.

Here the CDR3 DNA reads TGTGCCAGCAGTGAGGCGGGGGCAGATACGCAGTATTTT. It yields the protein CASSEAGADTQYF. The J gene is TRBJ2-3, the V gene TRBV6-1, with TRBD2 matching 7 bases. The CDR3 totals 13 residues. Trimming cost V 3 bases and J 4 bases; bases outside gene matches: 1. Looked up from germline, CDR1 is MNHNS and CDR2 is SASEGT.

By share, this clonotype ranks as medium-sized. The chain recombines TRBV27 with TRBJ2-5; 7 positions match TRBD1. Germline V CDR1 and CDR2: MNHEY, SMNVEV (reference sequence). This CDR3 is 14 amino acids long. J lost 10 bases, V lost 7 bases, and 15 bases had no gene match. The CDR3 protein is CASTMRGPAEVQYF. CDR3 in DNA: TGTGCCAGCACTATGAGGGGGCCCGCTGAGGTCCAGTACTTC.

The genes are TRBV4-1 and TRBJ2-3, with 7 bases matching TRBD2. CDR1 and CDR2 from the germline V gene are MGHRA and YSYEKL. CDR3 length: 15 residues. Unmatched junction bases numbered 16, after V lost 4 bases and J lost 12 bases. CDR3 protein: CASSPGTIGTDTQYF. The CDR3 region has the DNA TGCGCCAGCAGCCCCGGGACTATAGGCACAGACACTCAGTATTTT.

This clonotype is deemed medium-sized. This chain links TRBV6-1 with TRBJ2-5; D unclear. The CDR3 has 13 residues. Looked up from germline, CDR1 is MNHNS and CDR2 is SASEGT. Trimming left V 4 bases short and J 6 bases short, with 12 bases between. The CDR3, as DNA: TGTGCCAGCAGTGGCACTTACACCCAGACCCAGTACTTC. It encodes CASSGTYTQTQYF.

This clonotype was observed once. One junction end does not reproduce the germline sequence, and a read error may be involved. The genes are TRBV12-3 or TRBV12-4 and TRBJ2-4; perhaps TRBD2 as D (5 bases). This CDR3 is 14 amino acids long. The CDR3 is CASRWLGAKNMQYF. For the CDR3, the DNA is TGTGCCAGCAGGTGGCTGGGAGCCAAAAATATGCAGTACTTT.

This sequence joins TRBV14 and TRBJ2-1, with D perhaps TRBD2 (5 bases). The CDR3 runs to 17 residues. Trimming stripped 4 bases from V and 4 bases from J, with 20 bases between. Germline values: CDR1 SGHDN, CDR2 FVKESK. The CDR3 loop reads CASSPGLQSVGYNEQFF. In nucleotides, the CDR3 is TGTGCCAGCAGCCCTGGACTGCAAAGTGTGGGATACAATGAGCAGTTCTTC.

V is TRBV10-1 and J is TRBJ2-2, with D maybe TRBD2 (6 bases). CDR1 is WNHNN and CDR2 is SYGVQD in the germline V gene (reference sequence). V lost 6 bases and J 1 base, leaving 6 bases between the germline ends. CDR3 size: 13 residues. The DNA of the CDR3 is TGCGCCAGCAGAGCGGGGAACACCGGGGAGCTGTTTTTT. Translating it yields CASRAGNTGELFF.

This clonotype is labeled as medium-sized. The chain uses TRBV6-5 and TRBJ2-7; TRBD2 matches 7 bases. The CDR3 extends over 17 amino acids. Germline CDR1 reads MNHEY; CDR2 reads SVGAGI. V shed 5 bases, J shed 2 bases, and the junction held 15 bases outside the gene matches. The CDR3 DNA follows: TGTGCCAGCAGTATCGACTACGTATCGGGAGGCCCCTACGAGCAGTACTTC. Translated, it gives CASSIDYVSGGPYEQYF.

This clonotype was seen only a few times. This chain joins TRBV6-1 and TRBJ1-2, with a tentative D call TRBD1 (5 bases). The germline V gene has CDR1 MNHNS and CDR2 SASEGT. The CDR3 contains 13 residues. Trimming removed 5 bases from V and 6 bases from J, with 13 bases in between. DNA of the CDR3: TGTGCCAGCAGTCTCCTTGGAGGGGATGGCTACACCTTC. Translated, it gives CASSLLGGDGYTF.

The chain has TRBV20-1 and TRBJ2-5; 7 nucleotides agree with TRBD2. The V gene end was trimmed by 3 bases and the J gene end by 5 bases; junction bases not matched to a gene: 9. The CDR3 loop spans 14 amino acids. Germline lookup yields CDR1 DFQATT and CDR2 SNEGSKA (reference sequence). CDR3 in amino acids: CSAREAGPKETQYF. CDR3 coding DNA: TGCAGTGCTAGGGAAGCGGGACCCAAGGAGACCCAGTACTTC.

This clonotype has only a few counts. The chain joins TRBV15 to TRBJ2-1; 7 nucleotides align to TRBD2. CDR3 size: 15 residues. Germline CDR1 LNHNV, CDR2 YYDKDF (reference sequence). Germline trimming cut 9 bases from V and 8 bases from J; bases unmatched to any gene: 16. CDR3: CATGAGREWRYEQFF. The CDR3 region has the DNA TGTGCCACTGGCGCTGGGCGGGAGTGGCGCTATGAGCAGTTCTTC.

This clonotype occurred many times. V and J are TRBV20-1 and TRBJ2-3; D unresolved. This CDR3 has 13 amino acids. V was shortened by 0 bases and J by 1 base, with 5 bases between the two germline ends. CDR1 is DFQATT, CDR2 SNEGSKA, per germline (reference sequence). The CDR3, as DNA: TGCAGTGCTAGAGACGAGGGCACAGATACGCAGTATTTT. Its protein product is CSARDEGTDTQYF.

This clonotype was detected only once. For the CDR3, the DNA is TGTGCCTGGAGCCCTAGCGGGATTAATGAGCAGTTCTTC. This translates into CAWSPSGINEQFF. The chain couples TRBV30 to TRBJ2-1; TRBD2 aligns across 9 bases. The germline V gene encodes CDR1 GTSNPN and CDR2 SVGIG (reference sequence). The junction had 4 bases not matched to a gene; V was cut back by 3 bases and J by 7 bases. The CDR3 is made up of 13 amino acids.

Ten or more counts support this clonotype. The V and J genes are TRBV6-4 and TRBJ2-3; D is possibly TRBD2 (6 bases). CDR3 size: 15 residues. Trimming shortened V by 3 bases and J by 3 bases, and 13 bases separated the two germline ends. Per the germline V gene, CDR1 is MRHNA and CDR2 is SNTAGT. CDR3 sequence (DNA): TGTGCCAGCAGTGATGGGCTTAGCGGAACAGATACGCAGTATTTT. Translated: CASSDGLSGTDTQYF.

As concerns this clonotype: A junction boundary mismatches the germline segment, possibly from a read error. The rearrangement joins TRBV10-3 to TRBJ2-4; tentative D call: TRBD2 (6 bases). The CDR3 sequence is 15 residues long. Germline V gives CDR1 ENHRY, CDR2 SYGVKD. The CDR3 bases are TGTGCCGGGGGGTACGGCGGGTGCGGCAAAGATACGCAGTACTTT. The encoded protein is CAGGYGGCGKDTQYF.